Here is one TCR beta chain with its context. Its antigen is not identified. The repertoire was sequenced with immunoSEQ multiplex PCR; TCRdb's copy has only in-frame clones and lacks some. The data show about 78,000 clones, around nine tenths seen once. These data are taken from a study of OX40 agonist ivuxolimab in advanced cancers. Study at large: Eligibility admitted prior anti-PD-1, anti-PD-L1 or anti-CTLA-4 therapy; approximately 40% had some. Study-level points and caveats: Some nonresponders additionally presented with little normalized T-cell clonal expansion.

The CDR3 covers 19 residues. CDR1 is SGDLS and CDR2 is YYNGEE in the germline V gene. V was clipped by 3 bases and J by 0 bases; unmatched bases: 12. The chain links TRBV9 to TRBJ2-3; 11 nucleotides match TRBD2. The receptor comes from an adult with an advanced solid tumor such as melanoma, head and neck, liver or kidney cancer. The source was CD4+ or CD8+ T cells sorted from blood, collected in a trial of the OX40 agonist ivuxolimab. The CDR3 region is CASSGPPSGRSRSTDTQYF. The CDR3 bases are TGTGCCAGCAGCGGCCCCCCTAGCGGGAGGTCTCGAAGCACAGATACGCAGTATTTT.